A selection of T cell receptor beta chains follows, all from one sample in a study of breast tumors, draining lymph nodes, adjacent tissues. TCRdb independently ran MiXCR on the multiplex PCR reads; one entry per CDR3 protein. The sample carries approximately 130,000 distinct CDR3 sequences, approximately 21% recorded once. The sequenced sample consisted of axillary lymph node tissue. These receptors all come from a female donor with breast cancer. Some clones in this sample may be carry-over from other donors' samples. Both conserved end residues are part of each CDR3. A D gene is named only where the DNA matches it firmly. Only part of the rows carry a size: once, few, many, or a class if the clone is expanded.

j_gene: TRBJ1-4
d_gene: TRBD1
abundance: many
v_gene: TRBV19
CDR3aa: CASSIQGASEKLFF
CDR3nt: TGTGCCAGTAGTATACAGGGGGCGAGTGAAAAACTGTTTTTT

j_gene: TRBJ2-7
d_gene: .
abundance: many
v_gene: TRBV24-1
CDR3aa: CATGAPSDPYEQYF
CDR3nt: TGTGCCACCGGGGCACCCAGCGACCCCTACGAGCAGTACTTC

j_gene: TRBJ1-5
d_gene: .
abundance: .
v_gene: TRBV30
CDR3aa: CAWSQGGNQPQHF
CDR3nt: TGTGCCTGGAGTCAGGGCGGCAATCAGCCCCAGCATTTT

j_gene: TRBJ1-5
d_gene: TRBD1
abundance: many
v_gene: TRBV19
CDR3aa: CASSTWDRGGRTNQPQHF
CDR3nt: TGTGCCAGTAGTACATGGGACAGGGGAGGGAGGACCAATCAGCCCCAGCATTTT

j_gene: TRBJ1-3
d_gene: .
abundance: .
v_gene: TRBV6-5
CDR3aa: CATQGSGNTIYF
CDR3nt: TGTGCCACCCAGGGTTCTGGAAACACCATATATTTT

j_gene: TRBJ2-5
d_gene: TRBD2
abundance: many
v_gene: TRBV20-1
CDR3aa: CSARLAGVETQYF
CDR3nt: TGCAGTGCTAGGCTAGCGGGAGTGGAGACCCAGTACTTC

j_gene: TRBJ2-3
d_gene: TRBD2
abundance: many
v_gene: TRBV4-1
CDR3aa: CASSQEQAGRGDTQYF
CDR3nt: TGCGCCAGCAGCCAAGAACAAGCGGGAAGAGGGGATACGCAGTATTTT

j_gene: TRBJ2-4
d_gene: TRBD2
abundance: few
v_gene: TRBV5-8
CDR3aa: CASSFTSGSRGNIQYF
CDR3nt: TGTGCCAGCAGCTTTACTAGCGGGAGCCGGGGAAACATTCAGTACTTC

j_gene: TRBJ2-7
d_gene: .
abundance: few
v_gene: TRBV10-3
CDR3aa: CAISVDTLGEQYF
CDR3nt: TGTGCCATCAGTGTGGACACTTTGGGCGAGCAGTACTTC

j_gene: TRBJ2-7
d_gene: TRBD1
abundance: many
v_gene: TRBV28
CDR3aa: CAGRRTGTNEQYF
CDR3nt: TGTGCCGGTCGGCGGACAGGGACCAACGAGCAGTACTTC

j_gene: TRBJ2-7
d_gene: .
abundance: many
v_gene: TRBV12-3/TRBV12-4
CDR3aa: CASSLRARASYEQYF
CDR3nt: TGTGCCAGCAGTTTACGGGCCAGGGCCTCCTACGAGCAGTACTTC

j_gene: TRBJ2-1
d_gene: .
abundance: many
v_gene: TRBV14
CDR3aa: CASSQERGFSYNEQFF
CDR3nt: TGTGCCAGCAGCCAAGAAAGGGGTTTTTCCTACAATGAGCAGTTCTTC

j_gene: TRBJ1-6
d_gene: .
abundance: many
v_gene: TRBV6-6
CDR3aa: CASNVGESPLHF
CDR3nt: TGTGCCAGCAACGTTGGTGAATCACCCCTCCACTTT

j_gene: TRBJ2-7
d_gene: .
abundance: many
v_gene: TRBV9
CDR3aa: CASSVGGGKLNEQYF
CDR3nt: TGTGCCAGCAGCGTAGGTGGTGGGAAATTGAACGAGCAGTACTTC

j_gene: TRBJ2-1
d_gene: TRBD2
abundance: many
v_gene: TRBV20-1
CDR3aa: CSARPSGHNEQFF
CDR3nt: TGCAGTGCTAGGCCTAGCGGCCACAATGAGCAGTTCTTC

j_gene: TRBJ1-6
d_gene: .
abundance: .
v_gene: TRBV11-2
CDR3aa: CASSGHGDGNSPLHF
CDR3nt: TGTGCCAGCAGCGGACACGGGGATGGCAATTCACCCCTCCACTTT

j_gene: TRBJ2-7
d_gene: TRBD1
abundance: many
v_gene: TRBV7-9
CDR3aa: CASSPDRYSYEQYF
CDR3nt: TGTGCCAGCAGCCCGGACAGGTACTCCTACGAGCAGTACTTC

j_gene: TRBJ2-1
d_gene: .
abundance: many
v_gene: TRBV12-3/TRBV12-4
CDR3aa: CASSLRGQFF
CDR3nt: TGTGCCAGCAGTTTGAGGGGGCAGTTCTTC

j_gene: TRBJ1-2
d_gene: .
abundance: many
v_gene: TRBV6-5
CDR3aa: CATQGEGVRGYTF
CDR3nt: TGTGCCACCCAAGGAGAAGGGGTTCGGGGCTACACCTTC

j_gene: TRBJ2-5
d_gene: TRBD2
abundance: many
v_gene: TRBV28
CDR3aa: CASSLTSGSETQYF
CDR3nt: TGTGCCAGCAGTTTAACTAGCGGGAGTGAGACCCAGTACTTC

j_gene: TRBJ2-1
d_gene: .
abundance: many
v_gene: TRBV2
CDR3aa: CASSPNPGVSYNEQFF
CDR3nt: TGTGCCAGCAGTCCCAACCCGGGGGTCTCCTACAATGAGCAGTTCTTC

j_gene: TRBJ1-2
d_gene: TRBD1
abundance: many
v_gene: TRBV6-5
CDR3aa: CASSQSRGERGYTF
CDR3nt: TGTGCCAGCAGCCAGTCCAGGGGGGAGCGTGGCTACACCTTC

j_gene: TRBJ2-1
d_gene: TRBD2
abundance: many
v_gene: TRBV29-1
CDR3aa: CSAATSGRGDEQFF
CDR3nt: TGCAGCGCCGCGACCTCGGGTCGGGGGGATGAGCAGTTCTTC

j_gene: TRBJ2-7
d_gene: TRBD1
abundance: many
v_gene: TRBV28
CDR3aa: CASSGSGTGGFYEQYF
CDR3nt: TGTGCCAGCAGTGGCTCCGGGACAGGGGGCTTCTACGAGCAGTACTTC

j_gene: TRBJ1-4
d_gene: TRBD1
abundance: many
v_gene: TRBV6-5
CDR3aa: CASSYRGQEANEKLFF
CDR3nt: TGTGCCAGCAGTTACCGCGGACAGGAGGCTAATGAAAAACTGTTTTTT

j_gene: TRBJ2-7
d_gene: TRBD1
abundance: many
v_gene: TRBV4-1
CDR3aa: CASSQPGQRPYEQYF
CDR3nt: TGCGCCAGCAGCCAACCGGGACAGAGACCCTACGAGCAGTACTTC

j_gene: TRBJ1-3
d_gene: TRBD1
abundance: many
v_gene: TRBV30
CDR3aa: CASGQESSGNTIYF
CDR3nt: TGTGCCTCCGGACAGGAGAGCTCTGGAAACACCATATATTTT

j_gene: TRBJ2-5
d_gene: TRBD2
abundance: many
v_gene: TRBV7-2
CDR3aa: CASSLSLAVQETQYF
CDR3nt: TGTGCCAGCAGCTTATCACTAGCGGTCCAAGAGACCCAGTACTTC